This T cell receptor beta chain was sequenced during a study of OX40 agonist ivuxolimab in advanced cancers. Concerning this clone itself: Antigen: not known.

Findings and caveats of the study: The mean number of expanded clones was higher in CD8+ T cells than in CD4+. Some of the lowest clonal expansion was seen in partial responders at 0.1-3.0 mg/kg.

Sequenced by immunoSEQ multiplex PCR; TCRdb stores in-frame clones only, minus some. The repertoire holds fewer than 40,000 clones, approximately 89% seen once, with about 34% in the top ten. V was pared by 4 bases and J by 4 bases, with 9 bases of the junction left unmatched. CDR3 length: 16 amino acids. Per the germline V gene, CDR1 is SGHAT and CDR2 is FQNNGV. The sequences come from CD4+ or CD8+ T cells sorted from blood, collected in a trial of the OX40 agonist ivuxolimab. This sequence originates from an adult with an advanced solid tumor such as melanoma, head and neck, liver or kidney cancer. The gene calls are TRBV11-2 and TRBJ2-3; 9 bases are shared with TRBD2. The CDR3 DNA reads TGTGCCAGCAGCTGGAGAGTAGCGGGGGTTGCAGATACGCAGTATTTT. Residues: CASSWRVAGVADTQYF.